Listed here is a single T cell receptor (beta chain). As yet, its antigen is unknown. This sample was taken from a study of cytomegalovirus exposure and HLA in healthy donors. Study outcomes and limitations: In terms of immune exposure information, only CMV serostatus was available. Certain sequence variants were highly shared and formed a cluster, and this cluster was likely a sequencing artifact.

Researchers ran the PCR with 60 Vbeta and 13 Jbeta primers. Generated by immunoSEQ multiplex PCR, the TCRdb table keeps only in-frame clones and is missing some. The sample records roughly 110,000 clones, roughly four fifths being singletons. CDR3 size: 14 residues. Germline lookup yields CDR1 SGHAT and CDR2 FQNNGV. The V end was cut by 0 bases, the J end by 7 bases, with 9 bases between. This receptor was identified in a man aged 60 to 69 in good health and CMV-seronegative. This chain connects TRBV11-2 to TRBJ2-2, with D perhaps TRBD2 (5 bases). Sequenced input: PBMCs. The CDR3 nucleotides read TGTGCCAGCAGCTTAGATGGGAGTTACGGGGAGCTGTTTTTT. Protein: CASSLDGSYGELFF.